This T cell receptor beta chain is from a study of CXCR3-negative and CXCR3-positive naive CD8 T cells. Findings and limits, study-wide: No difference in surface CD5 was seen between naive subsets, and TCR strength was inferred from TRB CDR3 properties. Researchers report that CXCR3-positive naive cells carry more hydrophobic TRB CDR3s than CXCR3-negative naive cells.

Regarding this clonotype: The target antigen is unknown.

The TRB cDNA libraries were prepared by 5' RACE with UMI labels. Reprocessing the 5' RACE reads, TCRdb reports a single entry for every CDR3 protein and omits DNA. The listing records some 66,000 distinct CDR3 sequences. Sorts performed in triplicate captured some 270,000 cells each from every CD8+ T cell subset. The CDR3 runs to 16 residues. The chain carries TRBV12-3 or TRBV12-4 and TRBJ2-3; the D call from TCRdb, TRBD2, cannot be confirmed without DNA. Sequencing was done on a sample of naive CXCR3- CD8+ T cells from blood. Subset noted: CD45RO-CCR7+CD27+CD95- naive CD8+ T cells lacking CXCR3 (TNR3-). The clonotype comes from a human donor in good health. Some clones in this sample may be carry-over from other donors' samples. This CDR3 is CASSTSERGGRDTQYF.